This TCR beta chain emerged from a study of T cell clonotyping in hematopoietic cell transplantation. The CDR3 length is 13 residues. V lost 4 bases and J lost 7, with 12 bases in between. The germline gives CDR1 MNHNS, CDR2 SASEGT. General study results and limits: No sorting was done, leaving CD4 and CD8 contributions mixed. Graft donor and pretransplant recipient Inverse Simpson Index values predicted broader posttransplant TCR diversity. Pathologically expanded recipient clonotypes increased progressively from day 30 to day 180 as diversity fell.

TCRdb keeps only in-frame clones here, not all; method: immunoSEQ multiplex PCR. The table shows roughly 7,000 clones, with 89% occurring only once. Samples: about 28 days before transplant, then days 30, 100 and 180 after. Points on this clone: Antigen specificity is unknown.

V and J are TRBV6-1 and TRBJ2-3; D not resolved. The TCR comes from a female patient in her forties or fifties who had an allogeneic stem cell transplant from an unrelated donor, so the T cells may come from the graft donor. Some clones in this sample may be carry-over from other donors' samples. Sample: PBMCs, taken 30 days after allogeneic stem cell transplant. The CDR3 loop is CASSAESFHTQYF. CDR3 DNA: TGTGCCAGCAGTGCGGAATCTTTCCATACGCAGTATTTT.